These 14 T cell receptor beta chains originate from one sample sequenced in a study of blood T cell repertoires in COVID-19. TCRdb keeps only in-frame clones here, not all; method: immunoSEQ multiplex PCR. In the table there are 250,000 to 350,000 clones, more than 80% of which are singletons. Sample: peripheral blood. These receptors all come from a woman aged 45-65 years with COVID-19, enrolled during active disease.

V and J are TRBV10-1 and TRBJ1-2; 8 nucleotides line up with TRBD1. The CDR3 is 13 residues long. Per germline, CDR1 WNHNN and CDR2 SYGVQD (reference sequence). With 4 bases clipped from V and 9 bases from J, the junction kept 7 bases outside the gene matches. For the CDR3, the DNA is TGCGCCAGCAGTGGAAGCGGACAGGGTAGCTACACCTTC. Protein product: CASSGSGQGSYTF.

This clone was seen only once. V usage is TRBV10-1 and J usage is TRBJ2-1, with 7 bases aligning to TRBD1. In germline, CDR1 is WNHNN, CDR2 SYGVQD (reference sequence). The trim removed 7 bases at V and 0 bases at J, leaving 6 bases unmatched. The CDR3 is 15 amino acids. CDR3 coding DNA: TGCGCCAGCACCTGGGACAGCAGCTCCTACAATGAGCAGTTCTTC. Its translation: CASTWDSSSYNEQFF.

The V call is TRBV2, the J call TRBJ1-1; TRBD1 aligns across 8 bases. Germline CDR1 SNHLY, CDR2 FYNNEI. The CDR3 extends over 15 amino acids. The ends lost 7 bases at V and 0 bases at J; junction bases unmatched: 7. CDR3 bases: TGTGCCAGCACCTCCCAGGGGGCGGTGAACACTGAAGCTTTCTTT. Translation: CASTSQGAVNTEAFF.

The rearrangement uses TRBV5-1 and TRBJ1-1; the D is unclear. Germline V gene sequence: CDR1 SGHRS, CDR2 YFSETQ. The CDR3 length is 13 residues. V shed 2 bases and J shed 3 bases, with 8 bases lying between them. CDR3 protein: CASSFTRDTEAFF. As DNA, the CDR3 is TGCGCCAGCAGCTTTACCCGGGACACTGAAGCTTTCTTT. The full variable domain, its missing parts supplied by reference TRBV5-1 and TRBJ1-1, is KAGVTQTPRYLIKTRGQQVTLSCSPISGHRSVSWYQQTPGQGLQFLFEYFSETQRNKGNFPGRFSGRQFSNSRSEMNVSTLELGDSALYLCASSFTRDTEAFFGQGTRLTVV.

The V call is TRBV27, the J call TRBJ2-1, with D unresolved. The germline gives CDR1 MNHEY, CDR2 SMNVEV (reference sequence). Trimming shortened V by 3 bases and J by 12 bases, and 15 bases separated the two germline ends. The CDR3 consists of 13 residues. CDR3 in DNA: TGTGCCAGCAGTTTGGCCGTTCCGACTCCGCAGTTCTTC. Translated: CASSLAVPTPQFF.

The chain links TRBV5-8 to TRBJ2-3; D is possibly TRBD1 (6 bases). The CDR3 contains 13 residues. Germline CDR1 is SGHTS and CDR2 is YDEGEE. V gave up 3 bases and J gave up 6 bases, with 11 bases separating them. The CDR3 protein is CASSWDTLDTQYF. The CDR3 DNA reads TGTGCCAGCAGCTGGGACACCCTGGATACGCAGTATTTT.

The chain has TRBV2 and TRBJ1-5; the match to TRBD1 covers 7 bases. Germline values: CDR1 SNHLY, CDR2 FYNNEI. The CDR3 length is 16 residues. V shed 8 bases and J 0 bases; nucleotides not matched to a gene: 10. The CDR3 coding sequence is TGTGCCAGCCGTCGGACAGGCTTGAGTAGCAATCAGCCCCAGCATTTT. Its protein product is CASRRTGLSSNQPQHF.

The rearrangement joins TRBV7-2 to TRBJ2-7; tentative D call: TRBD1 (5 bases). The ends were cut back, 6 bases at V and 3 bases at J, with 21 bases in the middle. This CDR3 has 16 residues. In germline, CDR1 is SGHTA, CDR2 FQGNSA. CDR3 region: CASSLLGPGQGYEQYF. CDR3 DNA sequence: TGTGCCAGCAGTCTCCTGGGCCCCGGCCAGGGCTACGAGCAGTACTTC.

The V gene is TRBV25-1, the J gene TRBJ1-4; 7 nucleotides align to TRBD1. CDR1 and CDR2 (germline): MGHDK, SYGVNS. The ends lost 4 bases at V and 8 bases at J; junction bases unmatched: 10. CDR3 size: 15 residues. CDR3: CASSGYRGHQEKLFF. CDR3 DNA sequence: TGTGCCAGCAGTGGCTATAGGGGGCACCAAGAAAAACTGTTTTTT.

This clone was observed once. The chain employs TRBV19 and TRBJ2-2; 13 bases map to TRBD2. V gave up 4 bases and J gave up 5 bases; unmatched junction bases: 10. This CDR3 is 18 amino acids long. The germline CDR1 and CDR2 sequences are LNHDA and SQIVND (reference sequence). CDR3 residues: CASSTGTSGTRRTGELFF. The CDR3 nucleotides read TGTGCCAGTAGTACCGGGACTAGCGGGACAAGGAGGACCGGGGAGCTGTTTTTT.

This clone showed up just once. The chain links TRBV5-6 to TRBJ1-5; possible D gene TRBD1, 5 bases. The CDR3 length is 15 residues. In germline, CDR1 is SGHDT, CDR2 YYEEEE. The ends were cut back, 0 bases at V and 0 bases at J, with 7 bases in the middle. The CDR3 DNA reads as TGTGCCAGCAGCTTGGGACAGTATAGCAATCAGCCCCAGCATTTT. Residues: CASSLGQYSNQPQHF.

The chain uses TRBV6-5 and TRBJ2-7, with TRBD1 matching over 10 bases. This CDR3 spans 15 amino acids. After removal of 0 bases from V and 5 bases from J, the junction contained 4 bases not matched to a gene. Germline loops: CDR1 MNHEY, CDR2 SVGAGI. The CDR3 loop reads CASSYSPGQGNEQYF. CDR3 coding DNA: TGTGCCAGCAGTTACTCCCCGGGACAGGGGAACGAGCAGTACTTC.

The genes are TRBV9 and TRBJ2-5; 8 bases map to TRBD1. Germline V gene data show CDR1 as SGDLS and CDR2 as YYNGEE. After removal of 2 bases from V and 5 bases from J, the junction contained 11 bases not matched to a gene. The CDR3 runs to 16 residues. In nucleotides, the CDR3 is TGTGCCAGCAGCGTGTCAGGACAGGGCATCGATGAGACCCAGTACTTC. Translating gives CASSVSGQGIDETQYF.

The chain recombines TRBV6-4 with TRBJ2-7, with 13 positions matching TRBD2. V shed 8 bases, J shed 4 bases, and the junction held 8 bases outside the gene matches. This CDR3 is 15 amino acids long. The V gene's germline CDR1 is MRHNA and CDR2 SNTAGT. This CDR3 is CASFRATSGRYEQYF. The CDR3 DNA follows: TGTGCCAGCTTCCGCGCGACTAGCGGGAGGTACGAGCAGTACTTC.